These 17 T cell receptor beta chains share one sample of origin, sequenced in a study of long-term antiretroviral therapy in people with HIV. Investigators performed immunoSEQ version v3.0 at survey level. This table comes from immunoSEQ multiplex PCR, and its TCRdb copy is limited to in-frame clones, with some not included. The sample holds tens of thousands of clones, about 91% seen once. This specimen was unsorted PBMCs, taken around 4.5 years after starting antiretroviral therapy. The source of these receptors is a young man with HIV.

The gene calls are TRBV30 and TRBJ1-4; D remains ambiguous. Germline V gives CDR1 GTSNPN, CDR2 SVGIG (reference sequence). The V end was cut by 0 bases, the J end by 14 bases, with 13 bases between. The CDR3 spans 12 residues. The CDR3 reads CAWSVGWGDLFF. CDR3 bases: TGTGCCTGGAGTGTAGGGTGGGGTGACCTGTTTTTT.

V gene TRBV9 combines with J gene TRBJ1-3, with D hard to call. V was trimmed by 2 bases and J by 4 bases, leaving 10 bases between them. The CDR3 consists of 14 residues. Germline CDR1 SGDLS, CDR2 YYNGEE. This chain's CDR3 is CASSVERGGNTIYF. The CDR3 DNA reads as TGTGCCAGCAGCGTGGAGAGAGGGGGAAACACCATATATTTT.

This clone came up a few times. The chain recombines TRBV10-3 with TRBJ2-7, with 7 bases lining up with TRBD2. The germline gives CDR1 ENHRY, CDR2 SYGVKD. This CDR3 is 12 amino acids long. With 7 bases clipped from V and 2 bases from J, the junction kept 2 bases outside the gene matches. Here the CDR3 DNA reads TGTGCCATCATGGGAGGGGCCTACGAGCAGTACTTC. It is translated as CAIMGGAYEQYF.

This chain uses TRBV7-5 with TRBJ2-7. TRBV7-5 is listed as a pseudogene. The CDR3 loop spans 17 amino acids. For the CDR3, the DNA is TGTGCCAGAAGCTCTAGGGCCCCCGAAGGAGCTCCCTACGAGCAGTACTTC. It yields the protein CARSSRAPEGAPYEQYF.

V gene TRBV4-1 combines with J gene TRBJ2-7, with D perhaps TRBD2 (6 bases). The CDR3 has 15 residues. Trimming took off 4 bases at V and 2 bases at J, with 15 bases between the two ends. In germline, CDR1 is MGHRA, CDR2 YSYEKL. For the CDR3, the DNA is TGCGCCAGCAGCCGATTTGACGGCGGGACCTACGAGCAGTACTTC. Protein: CASSRFDGGTYEQYF.

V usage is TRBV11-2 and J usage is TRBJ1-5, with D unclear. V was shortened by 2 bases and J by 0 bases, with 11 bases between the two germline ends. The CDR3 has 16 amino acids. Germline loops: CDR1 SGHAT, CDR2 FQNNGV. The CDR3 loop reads CASSLLVHYSNQPQHF. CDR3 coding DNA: TGTGCCAGCAGCTTACTCGTCCATTATAGCAATCAGCCCCAGCATTTT.

CDR3: CASSPRIPTENTEAFF. Written as DNA, the CDR3 is TGTGCCAGCTCACCACGGATCCCTACGGAGAACACTGAAGCTTTCTTT. The chain has TRBV18 and TRBJ1-1; D is uncertain. This CDR3 contains 16 residues. CDR1 is KGHSH, CDR2 LQKENI, per germline. V lost 1 base and J lost 1, with 13 bases in between.

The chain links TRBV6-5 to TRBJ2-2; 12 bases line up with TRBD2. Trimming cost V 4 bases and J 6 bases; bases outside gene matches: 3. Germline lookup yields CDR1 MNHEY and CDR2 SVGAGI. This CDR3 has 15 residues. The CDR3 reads CASSLTSGGAGELFF. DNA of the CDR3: TGTGCCAGCAGTTTGACTAGCGGGGGCGCCGGGGAGCTGTTTTTT.

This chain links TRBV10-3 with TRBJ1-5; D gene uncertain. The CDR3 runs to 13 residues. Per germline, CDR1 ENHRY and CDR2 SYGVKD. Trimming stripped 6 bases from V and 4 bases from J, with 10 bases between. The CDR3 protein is CAISYDGNQPQHF. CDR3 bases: TGTGCCATCAGCTATGACGGGAATCAGCCCCAGCATTTT.

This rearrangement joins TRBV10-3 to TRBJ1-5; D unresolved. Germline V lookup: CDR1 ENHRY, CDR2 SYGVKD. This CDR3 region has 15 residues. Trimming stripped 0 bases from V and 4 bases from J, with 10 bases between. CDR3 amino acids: CAISESLLKNQPQHF. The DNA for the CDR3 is TGTGCCATCAGTGAGTCCCTCCTCAAGAATCAGCCCCAGCATTTT.

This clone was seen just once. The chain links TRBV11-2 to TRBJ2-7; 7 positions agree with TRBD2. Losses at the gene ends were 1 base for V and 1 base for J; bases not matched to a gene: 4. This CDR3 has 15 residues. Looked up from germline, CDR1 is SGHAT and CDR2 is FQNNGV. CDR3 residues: CASSLVRTSSYEQYF. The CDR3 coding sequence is TGTGCCAGCAGCTTAGTTAGGACTAGTTCCTACGAGCAGTACTTC.

The CDR3 nucleotides are TGTGCCAGCAGCTTAGGGACAAGTAACAACAATGAGCAGTTCTTC. Its protein product is CASSLGTSNNNEQFF. This chain uses TRBV7-9 with TRBJ2-1, with D possibly being TRBD1 (5 bases). Germline values: CDR1 SEHNR, CDR2 FQNEAQ (reference sequence). CDR3 length equals 15 residues. The V end lost 1 base, the J end lost 5 bases, and 12 bases lay between the germline ends.

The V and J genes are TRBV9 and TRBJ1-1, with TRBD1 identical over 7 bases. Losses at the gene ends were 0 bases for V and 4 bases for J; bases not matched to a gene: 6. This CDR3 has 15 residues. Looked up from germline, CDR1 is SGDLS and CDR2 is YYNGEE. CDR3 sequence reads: CASSVAGTASTEAFF. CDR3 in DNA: TGTGCCAGCAGCGTAGCTGGGACAGCTAGCACTGAAGCTTTCTTT.

CDR3 in DNA: TGTGCCGTGAAGTGGGTTTACGGCTACACCTTC. Translation: CAVKWVYGYTF. J is TRBJ1-2 and V is TRBV30; D is unclear. Germline CDR1 reads GTSNPN; CDR2 reads SVGIG (reference sequence). V shed 8 bases and J shed 8 bases, with 15 bases lying between them. This CDR3 region has 11 residues.

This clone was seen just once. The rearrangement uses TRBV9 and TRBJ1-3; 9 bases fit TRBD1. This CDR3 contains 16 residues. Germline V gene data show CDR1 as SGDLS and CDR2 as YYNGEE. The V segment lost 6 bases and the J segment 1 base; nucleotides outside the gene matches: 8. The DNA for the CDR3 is TGTGCCAGCAAATCTGGGGACAGGGATTCTGGAAACACCATATATTTT. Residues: CASKSGDRDSGNTIYF.

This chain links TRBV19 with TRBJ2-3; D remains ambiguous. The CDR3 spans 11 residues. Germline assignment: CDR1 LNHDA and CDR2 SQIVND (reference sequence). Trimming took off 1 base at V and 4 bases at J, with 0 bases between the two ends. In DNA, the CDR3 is TGTGCCAGTAGTATAGCAGATACGCAGTATTTT. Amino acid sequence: CASSIADTQYF.

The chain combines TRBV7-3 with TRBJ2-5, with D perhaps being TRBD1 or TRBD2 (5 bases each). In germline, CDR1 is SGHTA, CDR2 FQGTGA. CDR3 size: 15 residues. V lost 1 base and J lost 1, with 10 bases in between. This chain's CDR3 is CASSLRPGAQETQYF. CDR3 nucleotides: TGTGCCAGCAGCTTAAGGCCCGGGGCCCAAGAGACCCAGTACTTC.